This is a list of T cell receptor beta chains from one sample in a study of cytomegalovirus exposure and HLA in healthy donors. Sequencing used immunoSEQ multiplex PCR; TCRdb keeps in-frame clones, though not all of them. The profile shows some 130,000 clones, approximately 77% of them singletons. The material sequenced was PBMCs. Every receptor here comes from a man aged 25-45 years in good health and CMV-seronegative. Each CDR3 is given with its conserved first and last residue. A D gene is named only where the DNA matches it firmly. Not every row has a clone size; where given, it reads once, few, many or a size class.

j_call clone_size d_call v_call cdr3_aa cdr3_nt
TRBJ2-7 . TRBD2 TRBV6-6 CASNYLAGGYEQYF TGTGCCAGCAACTATCTAGCGGGAGGCTACGAGCAGTACTTC
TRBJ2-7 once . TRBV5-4 CASSGQQGYEQYF TGTGCCAGCAGCGGACAACAGGGATACGAGCAGTACTTC
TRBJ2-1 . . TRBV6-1 CASGAGSSYNEQFF TGTGCCAGCGGGGCGGGGAGCTCCTACAATGAGCAGTTCTTC
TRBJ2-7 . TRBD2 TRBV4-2 CASSLETSGRYEQYF TGTGCCAGCAGCCTAGAGACTAGCGGGAGATACGAGCAGTACTTC
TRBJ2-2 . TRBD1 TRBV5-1 CASSPGQGAGELFF TGCGCCAGCAGCCCAGGACAGGGGGCCGGGGAGCTGTTTTTT
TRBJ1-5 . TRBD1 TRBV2 CASSETTGDQPQHF TGTGCCAGCAGTGAAACGACAGGGGATCAGCCCCAGCATTTT
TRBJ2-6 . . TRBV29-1 CSVAGTSGANVLTF TGCAGCGTAGCAGGAACCTCTGGGGCCAACGTCCTGACTTTC
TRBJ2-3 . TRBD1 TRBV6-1 CASTKGQGGIDTQYF TGTGCCAGCACTAAGGGACAGGGAGGGATAGATACGCAGTATTTT
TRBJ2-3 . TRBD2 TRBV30 CAWSGLEGSTQYF TGTGCCTGGTCGGGACTAGAGGGGAGTACGCAGTATTTT
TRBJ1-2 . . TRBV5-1 CASSLGLGNGYGYTF TGCGCCAGCAGCTTGGGACTCGGGAACGGGTATGGCTACACCTTC
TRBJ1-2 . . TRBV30 CAWTPSYRDTNYGYTF TGTGCCTGGACCCCCTCTTACAGGGATACTAACTATGGCTACACCTTC
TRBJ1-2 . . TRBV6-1 CASSETASYGYTF TGTGCCAGCAGTGAAACAGCATCCTATGGCTACACCTTC
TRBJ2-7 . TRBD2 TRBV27 CASRGLAGVWEQYF TGTGCCAGCAGAGGGCTAGCGGGAGTGTGGGAGCAGTACTTC
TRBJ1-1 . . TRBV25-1 CASTLDSTEAFF TGTGCCAGCACCCTGGACAGCACTGAAGCTTTCTTT
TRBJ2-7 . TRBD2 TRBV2 CASNPGGRYEQYF TGTGCCAGCAATCCGGGAGGGAGGTACGAGCAGTACTTC
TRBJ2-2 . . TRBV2 CASSSRWTGELFF TGTGCCAGCAGCTCTAGATGGACCGGGGAGCTGTTTTTT